This is a list of T cell receptor beta chains from one sample in a study of blood T cell repertoires in COVID-19. Assay: immunoSEQ multiplex PCR; the TCRdb copy retains only in-frame clones and omits some. The sample shows some 350,000 clones, around 83% of them seen only once. Source material: peripheral blood. These receptor sequences come from a man aged 30-40 years with active or convalescent COVID-19. Each CDR3 is given with its conserved first and last residue. The D gene is left open where the match is weak. Some rows have no size entry. The others give once, few or many, or a class for an expanded clone.

V: TRBV11-2; J: TRBJ2-7; D: .; size: .; CDR3: CASSSQTSGLSEQYF; DNA: TGTGCCAGCAGCAGTCAGACCAGCGGGTTGTCCGAGCAGTACTTC
V: TRBV24-1; J: TRBJ2-7; D: TRBD1; size: .; CDR3: CATSDSRQGAYEQYF; DNA: TGTGCCACCAGTGATTCCCGACAGGGGGCCTACGAGCAGTACTTC
V: TRBV7-9; J: TRBJ1-3; D: .; size: .; CDR3: CASSSFSGNTIYF; DNA: TGTGCCAGCAGTAGCTTCTCTGGAAACACCATATATTTT
V: TRBV18; J: TRBJ2-3; D: .; size: once; CDR3: CASSPGTAELDTQYF; DNA: TGTGCCAGCTCACCGGGTACGGCGGAACTAGATACGCAGTATTTT
V: TRBV24-1; J: TRBJ1-2; D: .; size: .; CDR3: CATSLFGQRLSNYGYTF; DNA: TGTGCCACCAGTCTATTTGGGCAGCGGCTTTCTAACTATGGCTACACCTTC
V: TRBV5-1; J: TRBJ2-3; D: .; size: .; CDR3: CASSSRLSADTQYF; DNA: TGCGCCAGCAGCTCGAGGCTCAGCGCAGATACGCAGTATTTT
V: TRBV30; J: TRBJ1-4; D: TRBD1; size: few; CDR3: CASGFQGAEKLFF; DNA: TGTGCCTCTGGATTCCAGGGGGCTGAAAAACTGTTTTTT
V: TRBV5-6; J: TRBJ1-2; D: .; size: .; CDR3: CASSPGTFGGYTF; DNA: TGTGCCAGCAGCCCTGGGACTTTCGGCGGCTACACCTTC
V: TRBV7-8; J: TRBJ2-7; D: TRBD2; size: .; CDR3: CASRGTSGSYEQYF; DNA: TGTGCCAGCAGGGGGACTAGCGGGTCTTACGAGCAGTACTTC
V: TRBV7-2; J: TRBJ2-1; D: .; size: .; CDR3: CASSQSGIYNEQFF; DNA: TGTGCCAGCAGCCAATCGGGGATCTACAATGAGCAGTTCTTC
V: TRBV2; J: TRBJ2-5; D: TRBD1; size: .; CDR3: CASRTQGARETQYF; DNA: TGTGCCAGCAGGACACAGGGGGCCAGGGAGACCCAGTACTTC
V: TRBV30; J: TRBJ1-2; D: TRBD1; size: few; CDR3: CAWRRGTEYGYTF; DNA: TGTGCCTGGAGGAGAGGGACAGAATATGGCTACACCTTC
V: TRBV6-2/TRBV6-3; J: TRBJ2-7; D: .; size: .; CDR3: CASSYEATIPYEQYF; DNA: TGTGCCAGCAGTTACGAGGCTACCATCCCCTACGAGCAGTACTTC
V: TRBV6-1; J: TRBJ2-1; D: TRBD2; size: .; CDR3: CASSGTSGGRYNEQFF; DNA: TGTGCCAGCAGTGGGACTAGCGGGGGGCGCTACAATGAGCAGTTCTTC
V: TRBV7-8; J: TRBJ2-1; D: .; size: .; CDR3: CASSSRANEQFF; DNA: TGTGCCAGCAGCAGCAGGGCAAATGAGCAGTTCTTC
V: TRBV6-5; J: TRBJ2-1; D: TRBD1; size: .; CDR3: CASGTGGYNEQFF; DNA: TGTGCCTCAGGGACAGGGGGATACAATGAGCAGTTCTTC